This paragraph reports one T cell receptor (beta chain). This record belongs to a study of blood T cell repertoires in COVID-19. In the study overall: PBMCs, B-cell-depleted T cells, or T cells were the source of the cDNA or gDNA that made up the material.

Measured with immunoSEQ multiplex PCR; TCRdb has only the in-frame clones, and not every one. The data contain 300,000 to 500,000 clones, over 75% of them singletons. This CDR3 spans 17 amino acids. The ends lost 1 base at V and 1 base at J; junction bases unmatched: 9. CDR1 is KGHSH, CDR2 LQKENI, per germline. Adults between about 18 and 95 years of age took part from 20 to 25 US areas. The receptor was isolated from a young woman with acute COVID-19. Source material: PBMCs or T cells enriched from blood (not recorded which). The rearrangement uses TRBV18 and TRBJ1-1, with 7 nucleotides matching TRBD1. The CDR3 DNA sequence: TGTGCCAGCTCACCACGACAGGGCGTAACTACGAACACTGAAGCTTTCTTT. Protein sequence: CASSPRQGVTTNTEAFF.